The rows below give T cell receptor beta chains drawn from one sample of a study of shared clonotypes between healthy human individuals. The table came from immunoSEQ multiplex PCR; TCRdb's copy has only in-frame clones and leaves some out. This repertoire shows roughly 500,000 clones, about four fifths found once; its top ten account for roughly 13%. Specimen: PBMCs. The receptors stem from a middle-aged woman in good health. Some clones in this sample may be carry-over from other donors' samples. Each CDR3 is given with its conserved first and last residue. The D gene is left open where the match is weak. Expanded clones get a size class; other rows say once, few or many, or leave the size out.

j_call: TRBJ2-2; v_call: TRBV5-4; d_call: -; clone_size: -; cdr3_nt: TGTGCCAGCAGCTCGATCCGTGGGATTAACACCGGGGAGCTGTTTTTT; cdr3_aa: CASSSIRGINTGELFF
j_call: TRBJ1-5; v_call: TRBV28; d_call: -; clone_size: -; cdr3_nt: TGTGCCAGCAGTACGGGGGGCAATCAGCCCCAGCATTTT; cdr3_aa: CASSTGGNQPQHF
j_call: TRBJ2-5; v_call: TRBV28; d_call: -; clone_size: -; cdr3_nt: TGTGCCAGCAAGCCCCAGGGGTTCCTCGAGACCCAGTACTTC; cdr3_aa: CASKPQGFLETQYF
j_call: TRBJ1-4; v_call: TRBV6-1; d_call: -; clone_size: -; cdr3_nt: TGTGCCAGCAGTGAATCGTTTCGGGACAAGAAGGAACTGTTTTTT; cdr3_aa: CASSESFRDKKELFF
j_call: TRBJ2-5; v_call: TRBV27; d_call: TRBD2; clone_size: many; cdr3_nt: TGTGCCAGCAGGCCGCCTAGGGGACTAGCGGGAGAGACCCAGTACTTC; cdr3_aa: CASRPPRGLAGETQYF
j_call: TRBJ2-1; v_call: TRBV30; d_call: TRBD2; clone_size: -; cdr3_nt: TGTGCCTGGAGTTGGGCTAGCGGATACAATGAGCAGTTCTTC; cdr3_aa: CAWSWASGYNEQFF
j_call: TRBJ2-7; v_call: TRBV6-6; d_call: -; clone_size: -; cdr3_nt: TGTGCCAGCACTTCTCATGCAACAGCGTACGAGCAGTACTTC; cdr3_aa: CASTSHATAYEQYF
j_call: TRBJ2-7; v_call: TRBV4-1; d_call: -; clone_size: few; cdr3_nt: TGCGCCAGCAGCCAACCGCGGGTTGGCTCCTACGAGCAGTACTTC; cdr3_aa: CASSQPRVGSYEQYF
j_call: TRBJ2-7; v_call: TRBV10-3; d_call: TRBD1; clone_size: -; cdr3_nt: TGTGCCATCAGTAAATTACTACCGGGACAGGGGCGTGACTACGAGCAGTACTTC; cdr3_aa: CAISKLLPGQGRDYEQYF
j_call: TRBJ2-3; v_call: TRBV27; d_call: -; clone_size: -; cdr3_nt: TGTGCCAGCAGTCCACGGACAGACGCTTCAAATACGCAGTATTTT; cdr3_aa: CASSPRTDASNTQYF
j_call: TRBJ2-2; v_call: TRBV10-1; d_call: TRBD2; clone_size: -; cdr3_nt: TGCGCCAGCAGCGACCCTGTAGGGGCGGGAGGGACCGGGGAGCTGTTTTTT; cdr3_aa: CASSDPVGAGGTGELFF